This entry is about one T cell receptor (beta chain). These data come from a study of T cell changes during pregnancy in multiple sclerosis. Only in-frame clones appear in the TCRdb table, and some are missing; sequencing was by immunoSEQ multiplex PCR. Of 50,000 to 70,000 clones listed, 75% to 95% are singletons. The sample in question was peripheral blood, obtained after pregnancy. The receptor was isolated from a female donor in good health, enrolled as a control in a pregnancy study.

Written as DNA, the CDR3 is TGTGCCAGCAGTGAAGCCGGGACTAGCGGGGTTACAGATACGCAGTATTTT. This encodes CASSEAGTSGVTDTQYF. The chain combines TRBV6-1 with TRBJ2-3; the match to TRBD2 covers 13 bases. The J segment lost 3 bases and the V segment lost 0 bases, leaving 3 bases of the junction unmatched. Germline V lookup: CDR1 MNHNS, CDR2 SASEGT. The CDR3 length is 17 residues.